This T cell receptor beta chain was identified in a study of T cell changes during pregnancy in multiple sclerosis. This CDR3 comprises 16 residues. Germline-derived CDR1 and CDR2 are ENHRY and SYGVKD. V lost 3 bases and J lost 0; bases outside the gene matches: 7. TCRdb keeps only in-frame clones here, not all; method: immunoSEQ multiplex PCR. The sample lists roughly 40,000 clones; more than 85% were seen once. This receptor was obtained from a female donor with multiple sclerosis, enrolled in a pregnancy study. The chain links TRBV10-3 to TRBJ1-1; TRBD1 matches at 7 bases. The material was CD8+ T cells from peripheral blood mononuclear cells, obtained in the first trimester of pregnancy. CDR3 coding DNA: TGTGCCATCAGTGATGTGTGGACAGGTCTGAACACTGAAGCTTTCTTT. It translates to CAISDVWTGLNTEAFF.